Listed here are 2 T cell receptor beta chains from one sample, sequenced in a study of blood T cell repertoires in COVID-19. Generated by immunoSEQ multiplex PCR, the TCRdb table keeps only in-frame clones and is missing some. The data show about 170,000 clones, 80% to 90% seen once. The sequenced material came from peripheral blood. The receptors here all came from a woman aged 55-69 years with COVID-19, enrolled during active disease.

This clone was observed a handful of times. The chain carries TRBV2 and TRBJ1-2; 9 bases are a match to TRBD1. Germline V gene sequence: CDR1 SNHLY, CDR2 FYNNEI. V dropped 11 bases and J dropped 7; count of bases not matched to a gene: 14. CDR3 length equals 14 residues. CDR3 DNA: TGTGCCGGAGGAGGGGACAGGGTTGTAAGTGGCTACACCTTC. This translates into CAGGGDRVVSGYTF.

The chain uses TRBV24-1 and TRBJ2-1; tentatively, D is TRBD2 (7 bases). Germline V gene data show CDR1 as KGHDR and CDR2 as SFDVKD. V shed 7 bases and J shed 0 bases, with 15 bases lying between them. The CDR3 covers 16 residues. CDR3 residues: CATRAGAASSYNEQFF. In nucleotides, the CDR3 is TGTGCCACCAGGGCGGGGGCCGCGAGCTCCTACAATGAGCAGTTCTTC.